The clone carrying this T cell receptor beta chain was recorded at least ten times. Its antigen is undetermined. The data are from a study of T-cell memory formation after mild COVID-19. CDR1 LNHDA and CDR2 SQIVND come from the germline V gene (reference sequence). The CDR3 is made up of 15 amino acids. The junction had 2 bases not matched to a gene; V was cut back by 3 bases and J by 2 bases. Points from the study as a whole: Cross-reactive memory appears to have joined, as suggested by some responding clones showing up in pre-infection memory. SARS-CoV-2 specificity of second-wave clones peaking day 37 was unconfirmed.

MiXCR, run by TCRdb on the 5' RACE reads, gives a single entry per CDR3 protein. Seen here are tens of thousands of distinct CDR3 sequences, 16% observed once, and the top ten hold around 29%. The sequence came from an adult woman who had mild COVID-19 (a few samples of this study predate the infection). Cell type and time point are not known. Sequenced input: PBMCs or a T cell subset sorted from them (not recorded which). The chain uses TRBV19 and TRBJ2-1; TRBD2 matches at 9 bases. CDR3 DNA sequence: TGTGCCAGTAGTATCGCGGGAGGGACCTACAATGAGCAGTTCTTC. Encoded protein: CASSIAGGTYNEQFF.